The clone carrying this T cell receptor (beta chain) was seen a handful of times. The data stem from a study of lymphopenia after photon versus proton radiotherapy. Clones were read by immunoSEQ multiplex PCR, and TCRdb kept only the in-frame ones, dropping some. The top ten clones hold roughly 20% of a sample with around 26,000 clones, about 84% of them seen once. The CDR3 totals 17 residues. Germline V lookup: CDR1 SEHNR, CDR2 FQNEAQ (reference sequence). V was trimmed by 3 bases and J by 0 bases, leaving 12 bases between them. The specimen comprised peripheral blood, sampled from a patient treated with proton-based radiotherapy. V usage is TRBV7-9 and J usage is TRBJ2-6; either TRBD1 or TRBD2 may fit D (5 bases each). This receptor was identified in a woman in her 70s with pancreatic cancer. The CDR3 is CASSFRDQSSGANVLTF. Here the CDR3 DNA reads TGTGCCAGCAGCTTCAGGGACCAGAGCTCTGGGGCCAACGTCCTGACTTTC.